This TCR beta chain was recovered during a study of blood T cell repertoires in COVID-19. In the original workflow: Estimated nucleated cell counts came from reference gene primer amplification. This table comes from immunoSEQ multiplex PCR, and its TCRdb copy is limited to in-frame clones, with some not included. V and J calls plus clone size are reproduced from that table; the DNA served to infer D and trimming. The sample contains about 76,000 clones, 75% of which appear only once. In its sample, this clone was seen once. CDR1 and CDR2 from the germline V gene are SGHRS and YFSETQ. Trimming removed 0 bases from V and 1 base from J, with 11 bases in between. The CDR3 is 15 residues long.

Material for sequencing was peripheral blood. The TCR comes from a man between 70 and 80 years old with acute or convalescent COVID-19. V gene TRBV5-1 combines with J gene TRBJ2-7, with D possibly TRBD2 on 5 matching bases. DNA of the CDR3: TGCGCCAGCAGCTTGGACCCGGGAACTTCCTACGAGCAGTACTTC. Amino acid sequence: CASSLDPGTSYEQYF.